This T cell receptor (beta chain) appears in the sequencing data of a study of CD8 T cells in ankylosing spondylitis. Study-wide results and caveats: In reactive arthritis synovial fluid and blood, some motif variants had been reported before.

The CDR3 spans 13 residues. The V gene's germline CDR1 is SGHDT and CDR2 YYEEEE. J gave up 9 bases and V 5 bases, and 8 bases lay outside the gene matches. Note on this clonotype: Its matching antigen is unknown.

Libraries for TCR beta were made by quantitative 5'-RACE with molecular barcodes. TCRdb re-called the 5' RACE reads through MiXCR, storing one row per CDR3 protein. The table has approximately 250,000 distinct CDR3 sequences, roughly 32% seen once. The chain employs TRBV5-6 and TRBJ2-1, with 7 positions matching TRBD1. What was sequenced was blood, either unsorted or a sorted T cell fraction (not recorded which). This sequence originates from a male donor with ankylosing spondylitis or in good health (not recorded which). In nucleotides, the CDR3 is TGTGCCAGCAGAGGGGGCCGGGTCGGTGAGCAGTTCTTC. Its protein product is CASRGGRVGEQFF.